This T cell receptor (beta chain) comes out of a study of blood T cell repertoires in COVID-19. In the study overall: Specimens from acute and convalescent COVID-19 originated in the United States, Italy and Spain. The analysed material was cDNA or gDNA that came from T cells, B-cell-depleted T cells, or PBMCs.

Original processing notes: Researchers report that nucleated cell counts were estimated from reference gene primer amplification. Assay used: immunoSEQ multiplex PCR; TCRdb lists only in-frame clones, some missing. The V and J calls and clone size are taken from that table; D and trimming were inferred from the DNA. The repertoire holds hundreds of thousands of clones, with around 90% as singletons. V was clipped by 6 bases and J by 9 bases, with 18 bases between them. CDR1 is MNHEY, CDR2 SMNVEV, per germline (reference sequence). CDR3 length equals 13 residues. The sample comprised peripheral blood. The clonotype comes from a human donor in a cohort sampled during active COVID-19. The genes are TRBV27 and TRBJ2-7, with D uncertain. CDR3 sequence reads: CASSPFPSAAQYF. CDR3 nucleotide sequence: TGTGCCAGCAGCCCCTTCCCCTCGGCGGCGCAGTACTTC.